This T cell receptor beta chain was sequenced in a study of post-analysis software for immune sequencing data. General study results and limits: Patients carried 5 or 6 TRBV segments more frequently than controls did, and TRBV5-6, TRBV5-1 and TRBV20-1 were among them. Samples made in the same batch grouped tightly together by F measure. Normalized Chao1 diversity was significantly lower in multiple sclerosis patients than in controls.

A few counts support this clonotype. Its cognate antigen is unknown. The library was made from cDNA and included unique molecular identifiers. TCRdb passed the PCR reads through MiXCR, listing each CDR3 protein once. The sample has 550,000 to 700,000 distinct CDR3 sequences, roughly 45% seen once. This CDR3 is built from 15 residues. The V gene end was trimmed by 2 bases and the J gene end by 3 bases; junction bases not matched to a gene: 6. Germline V gene lookup returns CDR1 MNHEY and CDR2 SVGEGT. The specimen sequenced was blood. This sequence was found in a girl aged 5-17 years with multiple sclerosis. This chain links TRBV6-2 or TRBV6-3 with TRBJ2-5; 7 nucleotides match TRBD2. The CDR3 region has the DNA TGTGCCAGCAGTTACGGCCTAGCGGACAAAGAGACCCAGTACTTC. This translates into CASSYGLADKETQYF.